Below, 29 T cell receptor beta chains from the same sample are listed, as sequenced in a study of blood T cell repertoires in COVID-19. Sequencing was performed with immunoSEQ multiplex PCR; in TCRdb, only in-frame clones are kept and a portion is missing. The sample holds around 300,000 clones; around 90% are singletons and the top ten take roughly 2.1%. The sequenced sample was peripheral blood. The receptor set was obtained from a man aged 45-65 years with acute or convalescent COVID-19.

The chain joins TRBV7-9 to TRBJ1-1, with TRBD1 identical over 7 bases. Trimming took 7 bases from V and 5 from J; bases not matched to a gene: 10. Germline V gene sequence: CDR1 SEHNR, CDR2 FQNEAQ (reference sequence). The CDR3 has 14 amino acids. This chain's CDR3 is CASNDEGARTEAFF. CDR3 bases: TGTGCCAGCAACGACGAGGGGGCGCGGACTGAAGCTTTCTTT.

The chain links TRBV5-1 to TRBJ1-3, with D possibly being TRBD1 (5 bases). The germline V and J ends were trimmed by 0 bases and 4 bases, with 11 bases remaining between them. The CDR3 covers 15 residues. CDR1 SGHRS and CDR2 YFSETQ come from the germline V gene. The chain's CDR3 is CASSLGQNTGNTIYF. Written as DNA, the CDR3 is TGCGCCAGCAGCTTGGGACAGAATACCGGAAACACCATATATTTT. Together with reference TRBV5-1 and TRBJ1-3, the CDR3 gives the full variable domain: KAGVTQTPRYLIKTRGQQVTLSCSPISGHRSVSWYQQTPGQGLQFLFEYFSETQRNKGNFPGRFSGRQFSNSRSEMNVSTLELGDSALYLCASSLGQNTGNTIYFGEGSWLTVV.

The chain carries TRBV15 and TRBJ1-3, with D possibly being TRBD1 (5 bases). This CDR3 contains 15 residues. Trimming pared 0 bases from V and 4 bases from J, leaving 10 bases between. The germline CDR1 and CDR2 sequences are LNHNV and YYDKDF (reference sequence). The CDR3 bases are TGTGCCACCAGCAGAGACGGGGGTGGCGGAAACACCATATATTTT. Translation: CATSRDGGGGNTIYF.

The CDR3 coding sequence is TGTGCCAGCTCACCAGACAGGACTGACTCCTACGAGCAGTACTTC. This encodes CASSPDRTDSYEQYF. The V call is TRBV18, the J call TRBJ2-7; tentative D call: TRBD1 (6 bases). From germline, CDR1 is KGHSH and CDR2 LQKENI. The CDR3 consists of 15 residues. The V and J ends lost 2 bases and 0 bases respectively, with 11 bases between them.

This clone was observed once. The chain joins TRBV20-1 to TRBJ1-2; D is unclear. CDR3 size: 12 residues. V was clipped by 3 bases and J by 4 bases, with 9 bases between them. Germline lookup yields CDR1 DFQATT and CDR2 SNEGSKA (reference sequence). The CDR3 DNA sequence: TGCAGTGCTAGTCGGGAGGGCTATGGCTACACCTTC. Its protein product is CSASREGYGYTF.

The chain is built from TRBV11-1 and TRBJ2-5; 8 bases map to TRBD2. Germline values: CDR1 SGHAT, CDR2 FQDESV (reference sequence). The CDR3 is made up of 16 amino acids. The trim removed 5 bases at V and 3 bases at J, leaving 11 bases unmatched. CDR3 in DNA: TGTGCCAGCAGCCCGCTAGGAAGCGGGGGCGAAGAGACCCAGTACTTC. This translates into CASSPLGSGGEETQYF.

The chain employs TRBV6-5 and TRBJ2-7; D may be TRBD2 (6 bases). Germline CDR1 is MNHEY and CDR2 is SVGAGI. Trimming shortened V by 7 bases and J by 2 bases, and 12 bases separated the two germline ends. CDR3 length: 13 residues. CDR3 sequence reads: CASKGGGTYEQYF. The DNA for the CDR3 is TGTGCCAGCAAAGGTGGAGGGACCTACGAGCAGTACTTC.

The chain uses TRBV28 and TRBJ1-5; 8 positions match TRBD1. V was pared by 3 bases and J by 15 bases, with 10 bases of the junction left unmatched. The CDR3 has 13 residues. Germline CDR1 reads MDHEN; CDR2 reads SYDVKM. DNA of the CDR3: TGTGCCAGCAGTTTGGGGGCAGGGGGCGCTTGGCATTTT. This translates into CASSLGAGGAWHF. Based on the CDR3 plus reference TRBV28 and TRBJ1-5, the full variable domain is DVKVTQSSRYLVKRTGEKVFLECVQDMDHENMFWYRQDPGLGLRLIYFSYDVKMKEKGDIPEGYSVSREKKERFSLILESASTNQTSMYLCASSLGAGGAWHFGDGTRLSIL.

This rearrangement joins TRBV5-8 to TRBJ2-7; 7 bases line up with TRBD1. V trimming: 4 bases; J trimming: 1 base; junction bases outside the gene matches: 5. The V gene's germline CDR1 is SGHTS and CDR2 YDEGEE. This CDR3 comprises 14 residues. In nucleotides, the CDR3 is TGTGCCAGCAGCCCGGACAGGCCTTCCTACGAGCAGTACTTC. Translation gives CASSPDRPSYEQYF.

This chain connects TRBV12-3 or TRBV12-4 to TRBJ1-2; TRBD1 matches 8 bases. The CDR3 has 12 residues. Trimming took 6 bases from V and 8 from J; bases not matched to a gene: 5. The CDR3 sequence: CASSPDREGYTF. CDR3 bases: TGTGCCAGCAGCCCGGACAGGGAGGGCTACACCTTC.

The chain employs TRBV18 and TRBJ2-7, with 9 nucleotides matching TRBD1. The V segment lost 3 bases and the J segment 3 bases; nucleotides outside the gene matches: 6. Per the germline V gene, CDR1 is KGHSH and CDR2 is LQKENI. There are 15 residues in the CDR3. CDR3 protein: CASSPGTGTVYEQYF. CDR3 nucleotides: TGTGCCAGCTCACCCGGGACAGGGACCGTCTACGAGCAGTACTTC.

The chain uses TRBV11-2 and TRBJ1-2; TRBD1 aligns across 8 bases. CDR1 SGHAT and CDR2 FQNNGV come from the germline V gene. CDR3 size: 12 residues. Trimming at V came to 8 bases and at J to 4 bases, leaving 3 bases not matched to a gene. CDR3: CASGDRGYGYTF. CDR3 DNA: TGTGCCAGCGGCGACAGGGGCTATGGCTACACCTTC. The variable domain in full, completed from reference TRBV11-2 and TRBJ1-2, reads EAGVAQSPRYKIIEKRQSVAFWCNPISGHATLYWYQQILGQGPKLLIQFQNNGVVDDSQLPKDRFSAERLKGVDSTLKIQPAKLEDSAVYLCASGDRGYGYTFGSGTRLTVV.

The V and J genes are TRBV6-5 and TRBJ2-3; 10 bases agree with TRBD2. Unmatched junction bases numbered 2, after V lost 10 bases and J lost 1 base. The CDR3 runs to 13 residues. CDR1 is MNHEY, CDR2 SVGAGI, per germline. CDR3 region: CAILAGGTDTQYF. The CDR3 region has the DNA TGTGCCATCCTAGCGGGGGGCACAGATACGCAGTATTTT.

The chain carries TRBV5-1 and TRBJ2-7, with D unclear. Trimming left V 4 bases short and J 0 bases short, with 11 bases between. The CDR3 is 14 residues long. CDR1 is SGHRS and CDR2 is YFSETQ in the germline V gene. The CDR3 DNA sequence: TGCGCCAGCAGCGTCGCAGGTTCCTCCTACGAGCAGTACTTC. Translation gives CASSVAGSSYEQYF.

This chain uses TRBV4-1 with TRBJ2-1; 8 positions agree with TRBD1. V was clipped by 2 bases and J by 6 bases; unmatched bases: 9. The CDR3 contains 16 residues. The V gene's germline CDR1 is MGHRA and CDR2 YSYEKL. CDR3 protein: CASSQTLQGVGNEQFF. The CDR3 DNA follows: TGCGCCAGCAGCCAAACCTTACAGGGGGTTGGCAATGAGCAGTTCTTC.

The gene calls are TRBV5-1 and TRBJ2-3; 7 bases map to TRBD1. The CDR3 contains 15 residues. V was pared by 4 bases and J by 2 bases, with 7 bases of the junction left unmatched. CDR1 and CDR2 from the germline V gene are SGHRS and YFSETQ. The CDR3 coding sequence is TGCGCCAGCAGCCCCCCGACAGGGACCACAGATACGCAGTATTTT. It translates to CASSPPTGTTDTQYF.

The table lists this clone with a count of one. The same CDR3 arises from other DNA sequences in this sample as well. The gene calls are TRBV5-1 and TRBJ2-5; 7 bases fit TRBD1. Trimming removed 0 bases from V and 5 bases from J; junction bases left unmatched: 4. CDR3 length: 14 residues. Germline assignment: CDR1 SGHRS and CDR2 YFSETQ. DNA of the CDR3: TGCGCCAGCAGCTTGGCCACAGGGGAGGAGACCCAGTACTTC. Its protein is CASSLATGEETQYF.

The rearrangement uses TRBV7-8 and TRBJ1-3, with a possible D match to TRBD1 (5 bases). The CDR3 loop spans 18 amino acids. The V gene lost 5 bases and the J gene lost 0 bases, with 20 bases spanning the gap. Germline loops: CDR1 SGHVS, CDR2 FQNEAQ. The CDR3 loop reads CASSPGVGASSSGNTIYF. In nucleotides, the CDR3 is TGTGCCAGCAGCCCGGGGGTCGGGGCATCGAGCTCTGGAAACACCATATATTTT.

The V call is TRBV6-5, the J call TRBJ1-1; 8 bases are shared with TRBD1. This CDR3 is 13 amino acids long. V lost 0 bases, J lost 8 bases, and 2 bases stayed unmatched. Germline V gene lookup returns CDR1 MNHEY and CDR2 SVGAGI. The CDR3 coding sequence is TGTGCCAGCAGTTACTCGGGACAGGAAGAAGCTTTCTTT. Translated, it gives CASSYSGQEEAFF.

In this sample, this clone turned up once. The chain carries TRBV11-2 and TRBJ1-1; 7 bases line up with TRBD1. Per the germline V gene, CDR1 is SGHAT and CDR2 is FQNNGV. This CDR3 has 15 amino acids. Trimming cost V 3 bases and J 1 base; bases outside gene matches: 5. The CDR3 region is CASSFTGAGNTEAFF. The DNA of the CDR3 is TGTGCCAGCAGCTTCACAGGGGCGGGGAACACTGAAGCTTTCTTT.

The chain uses TRBV30 and TRBJ1-1, with TRBD1 matching over 7 bases. The CDR3 is 15 residues long. V shed 1 base and J 9 bases; nucleotides not matched to a gene: 14. Germline V gives CDR1 GTSNPN, CDR2 SVGIG (reference sequence). The CDR3 region has the DNA TGTGCCTGGAGTGACAGAAACAGGGGACGGGAGAAAGCTTTCTTT. Translating gives CAWSDRNRGREKAFF.

This chain uses TRBV5-4 with TRBJ2-3; 8 nucleotides align to TRBD2. The V gene's germline CDR1 is SGHNT and CDR2 YYREEE (reference sequence). The CDR3 totals 17 residues. With V trimmed by 1 base and J by 2 bases, 9 bases remained unmatched. The CDR3 coding sequence is TGTGCCAGCAGCTTGATGGCCGGGGGGGCCGTCACAGATACGCAGTATTTT. Translating gives CASSLMAGGAVTDTQYF. Complete variable domain (other parts from reference TRBV5-4 and TRBJ2-3): ETGVTQSPTHLIKTRGQQVTLRCSSQSGHNTVSWYQQALGQGPQFIFQYYREEENGRGNFPPRFSGLQFPNYSSELNVNALELDDSALYLCASSLMAGGAVTDTQYFGPGTRLTVL.

This clone showed up just a few times. V is TRBV4-1 and J is TRBJ1-5; no definite D call. CDR1 is MGHRA, CDR2 YSYEKL, per germline. V was pared by 0 bases and J by 2 bases, with 11 bases between. The CDR3 is 16 residues long. CDR3 loop: CASSQDLGIGNQPQHF. The CDR3 DNA is TGCGCCAGCAGCCAAGATCTGGGCATTGGCAATCAGCCCCAGCATTTT.

This clone has a single count. J is TRBJ2-7 and V is TRBV25-1; 7 positions agree with TRBD2. The CDR3 sequence is 15 residues long. Germline V lookup: CDR1 MGHDK, CDR2 SYGVNS. The V gene end was trimmed by 1 base and the J gene end by 3 bases; junction bases not matched to a gene: 6. The CDR3 bases are TGTGCCAGCAGTGAATGGGTAGCGGGTGGCTACGAGCAGTACTTC. The encoded protein is CASSEWVAGGYEQYF.

V and J are TRBV3-1 (or the pseudogene TRBV3-2) and TRBJ1-2, with TRBD1 as a possible D gene (6 bases). The germline CDR1 and CDR2 sequences are LGHDT and YNNKEL (reference sequence). This CDR3 is built from 13 residues. V was clipped by 1 base and J by 8 bases, with 11 bases between them. The CDR3 spells CASSQAQGPGYTF. The CDR3 region has the DNA TGTGCCAGCAGCCAAGCCCAGGGGCCCGGCTACACCTTC.

The rearrangement links TRBV19 to TRBJ1-1, with D tentatively TRBD1 (5 bases). Trimming took off 7 bases at V and 4 bases at J, with 10 bases between the two ends. The CDR3 has 12 residues. Germline-derived CDR1 and CDR2 are LNHDA and SQIVND (reference sequence). The CDR3 protein is CASKIGATEAFF. In nucleotides, the CDR3 is TGTGCCAGTAAAATAGGGGCCACTGAAGCTTTCTTT.

This clone was seen once. The rearrangement joins TRBV7-9 to TRBJ1-2; D call uncertain. CDR3 size: 14 residues. Germline CDR1 and CDR2: SEHNR and FQNEAQ (reference sequence). V was pared by 4 bases and J by 3 bases, with 12 bases between. As DNA, the CDR3 is TGTGCCAGCAGCTCCGGTAGCGGGTACTATGGCTACACCTTC. It encodes CASSSGSGYYGYTF.

This chain links TRBV5-1 with TRBJ2-1; 12 bases match TRBD2. Per the germline V gene, CDR1 is SGHRS and CDR2 is YFSETQ. This CDR3 is 15 amino acids long. V gave up 6 bases and J gave up 8 bases; unmatched junction bases: 9. CDR3 coding DNA: TGCGCCAGCATTAGGACTAGCGGGGTGATATATGAGCAGTTCTTC. It yields the protein CASIRTSGVIYEQFF.

The chain has TRBV18 and TRBJ2-7, with 10 bases that match TRBD2. The CDR3 contains 13 residues. The J segment lost 7 bases and the V segment lost 1 base, leaving 1 base of the junction unmatched. Germline V gives CDR1 KGHSH, CDR2 LQKENI. CDR3 loop: CASSPQGLAEQYF. The DNA for the CDR3 is TGTGCCAGCTCACCACAGGGACTAGCGGAGCAGTACTTC.